These T cell receptor beta chains were read from a single sample in a study of blood T cell repertoires in COVID-19. Assay: immunoSEQ multiplex PCR; the TCRdb copy retains only in-frame clones and omits some. The table records fewer than 300,000 clones, about 89% of them present only once. Sequencing was done on a sample of peripheral blood. The receptors come from a man younger than 45 with acute or convalescent COVID-19. Both conserved end residues are part of each CDR3. The order of the fields is V gene, J gene, D gene, clone size, CDR3 protein, CDR3 DNA. The D gene is left open where the match is weak. A row's size may be missing; if present it is once, few, many or a size class.

TRBV5-5	TRBJ2-7	-	-	CASSLMVGGYEQYF	TGTGCCAGCAGCTTGATGGTCGGGGGATACGAGCAGTACTTC
TRBV5-1	TRBJ1-2	-	-	CASSSDSFYGYTF	TGCGCCAGCAGCTCGGACAGCTTCTATGGCTACACCTTC
TRBV18	TRBJ2-1	-	-	CASSPLTRADNEQFF	TGTGCCAGCTCACCACTGACTAGAGCGGACAATGAGCAGTTCTTC
TRBV10-3	TRBJ2-1	TRBD2	once	CAINEGLAVGEQFF	TGTGCCATCAACGAGGGACTAGCGGTTGGTGAGCAGTTCTTC
TRBV9	TRBJ2-7	TRBD1	-	CASSDRDRVDEQYF	TGTGCCAGCAGCGACCGGGACAGGGTCGACGAGCAGTACTTC
TRBV6-5	TRBJ2-7	TRBD2	once	CASSYGTSGGEQYF	TGTGCCAGCAGTTACGGGACTAGCGGAGGCGAGCAGTACTTC
TRBV9	TRBJ2-1	-	-	CASSASGTDNEQFF	TGTGCCAGCAGCGCATCCGGGACTGACAATGAGCAGTTCTTC
TRBV6-5	TRBJ1-2	-	-	CASTQAGRGW	TGTGCCAGCACCCAGGCCGGCCGTGGGTGG
TRBV2	TRBJ1-4	TRBD1	-	CASKGGPTEKLFF	TGTGCCAGCAAAGGGGGCCCAACGGAAAAACTGTTTTTT
TRBV3-1/TRBV3-2	TRBJ2-7	-	-	CASSQDGTSLEQYF	TGTGCCAGCAGCCAAGACGGGACTTCCCTCGAGCAGTACTTC
TRBV6-2/TRBV6-3	TRBJ2-5	TRBD2	-	CASSWTRVIETQYF	TGTGCCAGCAGTTGGACTAGGGTTATCGAGACCCAGTACTTC
TRBV11-2	TRBJ2-7	-	-	CASSLQGYEQYF	TGTGCCAGCAGCTTACAGGGCTACGAGCAGTACTTC
TRBV6-2/TRBV6-3	TRBJ1-5	-	-	CASSYTGNSNQPQHF	TGTGCCAGCAGTTACACAGGGAACAGCAATCAGCCCCAGCATTTT
TRBV12-3/TRBV12-4	TRBJ2-3	TRBD2	-	CASSREAPDTQYF	TGTGCCAGCAGTCGGGAGGCACCAGATACGCAGTATTTT
TRBV11-3	TRBJ2-1	-	-	CASSGGESSYNEQFF	TGTGCCAGCAGCGGAGGAGAAAGCTCCTACAATGAGCAGTTCTTC
TRBV19	TRBJ1-6	TRBD1	-	CASSLGQVDSPLHF	TGTGCCAGTAGCCTCGGACAGGTTGATTCACCCCTCCACTTT
TRBV5-1	TRBJ2-7	-	-	CASSRSGLSSYEQYF	TGCGCCAGCAGCCGCAGCGGCCTCAGCTCCTACGAGCAGTACTTC
TRBV2	TRBJ2-1	-	-	CASSLYFGEQFF	TGTGCCAGCAGTCTCTATTTTGGTGAGCAGTTCTTC
TRBV19	TRBJ1-2	-	few	CASSFLGRKMANDYGYTF	TGTGCCAGTAGTTTCTTGGGGAGGAAAATGGCAAACGACTATGGCTACACCTTC
TRBV18	TRBJ2-2	-	-	CASSSEGGELFF	TGTGCCAGCTCGTCGGAGGGCGGGGAGCTGTTTTTT
TRBV6-1	TRBJ2-3	TRBD2	-	CASSDPLAGPSTDTQYF	TGTGCCAGCAGTGACCCTCTAGCGGGTCCTAGCACAGATACGCAGTATTTT
TRBV2	TRBJ2-3	TRBD2	-	CASSDLGLGAYTQYF	TGTGCCAGCAGTGACTTGGGACTAGGTGCTTATACGCAGTATTTT
TRBV7-3	TRBJ2-3	-	-	CASSSGGVGTDTQYF	TGTGCCAGCAGCTCTGGCGGGGTCGGCACAGATACGCAGTATTTT
TRBV10-1	TRBJ2-3	-	-	CASSESRAGPDTQYF	TGCGCCAGCAGTGAGTCCCGGGCGGGGCCAGATACGCAGTATTTT
TRBV11-3	TRBJ1-1	-	-	CASSSGGGVAFF	TGTGCCAGCAGCTCCGGAGGGGGGGTGGCTTTCTTT
TRBV19	TRBJ2-1	TRBD2	-	CASSISLAGQSSYNEQFF	TGTGCCAGTAGTATTTCCCTAGCGGGACAGAGCTCCTACAATGAGCAGTTCTTC
TRBV6-1	TRBJ2-7	-	-	CASSEEATGLYEQYF	TGTGCCAGCAGTGAAGAAGCCACAGGCCTCTACGAGCAGTACTTC
TRBV10-3	TRBJ2-1	TRBD1	-	CAISVGTGDYEQFF	TGTGCCATCAGTGTCGGGACAGGGGATTATGAGCAGTTCTTC